What follows describes a single T cell receptor beta chain. This sample stems from a study of shared clonotypes between healthy human individuals. Using immunoSEQ multiplex PCR, the repertoire was profiled, and TCRdb retains in-frame clones only, with some absent. Of 2 million to 2.5 million clones listed, 80% to 95% are singletons. CDR1 is SGHTA and CDR2 is FQGNSA in the germline V gene. This CDR3 region has 14 residues. The junction had 0 bases not matched to a gene; V was cut back by 4 bases and J by 0 bases. The sample comprised naive CD4+ T cells from PBMCs. Subset noted: CD45RA+ positively selected. V and J are TRBV7-2 and TRBJ2-3, with 8 bases aligning to TRBD2. This TCR was recovered from a young man in good health. Some clones in this sample may be carry-over from other donors' samples. CDR3 DNA sequence: TGTGCCAGCAGCTCTAGCGGGAGCACAGATACGCAGTATTTT. As protein: CASSSSGSTDTQYF.